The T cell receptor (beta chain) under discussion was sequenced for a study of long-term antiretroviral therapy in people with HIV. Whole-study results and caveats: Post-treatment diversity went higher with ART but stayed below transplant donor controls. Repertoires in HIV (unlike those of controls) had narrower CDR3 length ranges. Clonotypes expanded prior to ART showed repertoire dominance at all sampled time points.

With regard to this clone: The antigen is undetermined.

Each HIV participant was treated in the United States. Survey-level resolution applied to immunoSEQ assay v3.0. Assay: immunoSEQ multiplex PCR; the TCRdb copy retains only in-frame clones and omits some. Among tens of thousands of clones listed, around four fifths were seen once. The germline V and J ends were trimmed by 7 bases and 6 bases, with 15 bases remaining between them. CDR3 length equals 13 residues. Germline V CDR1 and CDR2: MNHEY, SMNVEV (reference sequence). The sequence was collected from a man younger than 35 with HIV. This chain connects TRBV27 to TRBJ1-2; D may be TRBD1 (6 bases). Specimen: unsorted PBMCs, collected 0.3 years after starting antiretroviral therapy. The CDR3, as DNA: TGTGCCAGCAAGGCCCCAGGGGACAATGGCTACACCTTC. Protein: CASKAPGDNGYTF.